The sequence of this T cell receptor (beta chain) was determined in a study of blood T cell repertoires in COVID-19. The method was immunoSEQ multiplex PCR; TCRdb's version includes in-frame clones alone and lacks a portion of them. Of some 140,000 clones in the sample, approximately 80% were seen once. Participants, 18 to 89 years old, spanned approximately 26 US areas. The CDR3 spans 16 residues. Germline V gene data show CDR1 as SGHVS and CDR2 as FNYEAQ. V lost 1 base and J lost 1; bases outside the gene matches: 3. The chain joins TRBV7-6 to TRBJ2-5; 10 bases fit TRBD2. Sequenced material: PBMCs or T cells enriched from blood (not recorded which). The receptor comes from a man between 50 and 59 years old who had recovered from COVID-19. CDR3: CASSLEASGGQETQYF. CDR3 nucleotide sequence: TGTGCCAGCAGCTTAGAAGCTAGCGGGGGCCAAGAGACCCAGTACTTC.